The T cell receptor beta chain under discussion was sequenced for a study of vaccination effects on CD4 cells after COVID-19. On this clone: Its antigen is unknown.

Profiling relied on immunoSEQ multiplex PCR, and the TCRdb table lists in-frame clones only, not all of them. Among 41,000 or so clones listed, 55% to 75% were seen once. Germline CDR1 KGHSH, CDR2 LQKENI. The trim removed 3 bases at V and 6 bases at J, leaving 8 bases unmatched. The CDR3 runs 15 residues. Antigen-specific CD4+ T cells were expanded with viral peptide pools in the ViraFEST assay before sequencing. CD4+ T cells were isolated after around 10 days of culture. Having tested negative for nucleocapsid antibodies, the vaccine recipients showed no prior SARS-CoV-2 infection. Cultures of 2 million or so PBMC per well contained roughly 9.4 IU/ml IL-2 plus 10 ug/ml peptides.

The sample here was CD4+ T cells from PBMCs cultured with HCoV-OC43 spike peptides, taken before COVID-19 vaccination. The subset was: HCoV-OC43 spike overlapping peptide pool stimulation. The TCR sequence derives from a human donor who received a COVID-19 vaccine. The rearrangement joins TRBV18 to TRBJ1-1, with 9 bases that match TRBD1. The CDR3 is CASSPSTGGIAEAFF. CDR3 bases: TGTGCCAGCTCACCTTCGACAGGGGGGATCGCTGAAGCTTTCTTT.